The following is a T cell receptor beta chain sequence with its context. Regions amplified from RNA transcripts were the TCR beta CDR3 regions. Carried out on the TCR CDR3, a first-round RT-PCR used the HTBI primer set. TCRdb reanalysed the multiplex PCR reads using MiXCR and keeps one entry per CDR3 protein. The sample holds some 760,000 distinct CDR3 sequences, around 15% seen once. The sample originates from a study of T cells in Graves' hyperthyroidism and ophthalmopathy. Germline V CDR1 and CDR2: DFQATT, SNEGSKA (reference sequence). Trimming cost V 0 bases and J 5 bases, with 16 bases left between them. The CDR3 runs to 16 residues.

This receptor was taken from a young woman with Graves' hyperthyroidism. Sequenced: blood. The chain carries TRBV20-1 and TRBJ2-2; D is possibly TRBD2 (5 bases). The CDR3 spells CSARDLAAARTGELFF. DNA of the CDR3: TGCAGTGCTAGAGATCTAGCCGCTGCCAGGACCGGGGAGCTGTTTTTT.